The entry below gives a single TCR beta chain sequence along with its context. Random hexamers were used to reverse transcribe the RNA input (0.5 to 1 ug). One entry per CDR3 protein results from TCRdb running MiXCR on the immunoSEQ multiplex PCR reads. In the table there are 55,000 to 75,000 distinct CDR3 sequences, 93% of which are singletons. The data were taken from a study of CD8 T cells in Susac syndrome. Study details: Fewer than ten of the sequenced Susac syndrome patients were in remission, and roughly 6 had active disease.

Looked up from germline, CDR1 is SNHLY and CDR2 is FYNNEI. The CDR3 is made up of 16 amino acids. Losses at the gene ends were 4 bases for V and 0 bases for J; bases not matched to a gene: 2. The source material was CD4+ T cells from PBMCs. The chain is built from TRBV2 and TRBJ2-1, with TRBD2 matching over 11 bases. This receptor was taken from a human donor with Susac syndrome. CDR3 in amino acids: CASSVAGGFSYNEQFF. The CDR3 region has the DNA TGTGCCAGCAGTGTAGCGGGGGGGTTCTCCTACAATGAGCAGTTCTTC.